The clone carrying this T cell receptor beta chain was seen only a few times. This CDR3 has 15 amino acids. Germline values: CDR1 SGHNT, CDR2 YYREEE (reference sequence). Trimming at V came to 3 bases and at J to 3 bases, leaving 6 bases not matched to a gene. Seattle patients were enrolled while actively infected and followed longitudinally. These data come from a study of blood T cell repertoires in COVID-19. At the level of the study: There were acute and convalescent COVID-19 samples, and they came from the United States, Italy and Spain. Sources were T cells, B-cell-depleted T cells, or PBMCs; the material itself was cDNA or gDNA.

Study processing details: Nucleated cell counts were estimated from reference gene primer amplification. Profiling relied on immunoSEQ multiplex PCR, and the TCRdb table lists in-frame clones only, not all of them. For V, J and clone size, that table is used; D and trimming come from the DNA. The sample includes fewer than 200,000 clones, around 87% of them seen just once. The V call is TRBV5-4, the J call TRBJ1-2, with TRBD1 matching over 9 bases. The sequence was obtained from a woman aged 80 or over with COVID-19, enrolled during active disease. Specimen: peripheral blood. The CDR3 bases are TGTGCCAGCAGCTCAGGGACAGGGAACGACTATGGCTACACCTTC. This translates into CASSSGTGNDYGYTF.